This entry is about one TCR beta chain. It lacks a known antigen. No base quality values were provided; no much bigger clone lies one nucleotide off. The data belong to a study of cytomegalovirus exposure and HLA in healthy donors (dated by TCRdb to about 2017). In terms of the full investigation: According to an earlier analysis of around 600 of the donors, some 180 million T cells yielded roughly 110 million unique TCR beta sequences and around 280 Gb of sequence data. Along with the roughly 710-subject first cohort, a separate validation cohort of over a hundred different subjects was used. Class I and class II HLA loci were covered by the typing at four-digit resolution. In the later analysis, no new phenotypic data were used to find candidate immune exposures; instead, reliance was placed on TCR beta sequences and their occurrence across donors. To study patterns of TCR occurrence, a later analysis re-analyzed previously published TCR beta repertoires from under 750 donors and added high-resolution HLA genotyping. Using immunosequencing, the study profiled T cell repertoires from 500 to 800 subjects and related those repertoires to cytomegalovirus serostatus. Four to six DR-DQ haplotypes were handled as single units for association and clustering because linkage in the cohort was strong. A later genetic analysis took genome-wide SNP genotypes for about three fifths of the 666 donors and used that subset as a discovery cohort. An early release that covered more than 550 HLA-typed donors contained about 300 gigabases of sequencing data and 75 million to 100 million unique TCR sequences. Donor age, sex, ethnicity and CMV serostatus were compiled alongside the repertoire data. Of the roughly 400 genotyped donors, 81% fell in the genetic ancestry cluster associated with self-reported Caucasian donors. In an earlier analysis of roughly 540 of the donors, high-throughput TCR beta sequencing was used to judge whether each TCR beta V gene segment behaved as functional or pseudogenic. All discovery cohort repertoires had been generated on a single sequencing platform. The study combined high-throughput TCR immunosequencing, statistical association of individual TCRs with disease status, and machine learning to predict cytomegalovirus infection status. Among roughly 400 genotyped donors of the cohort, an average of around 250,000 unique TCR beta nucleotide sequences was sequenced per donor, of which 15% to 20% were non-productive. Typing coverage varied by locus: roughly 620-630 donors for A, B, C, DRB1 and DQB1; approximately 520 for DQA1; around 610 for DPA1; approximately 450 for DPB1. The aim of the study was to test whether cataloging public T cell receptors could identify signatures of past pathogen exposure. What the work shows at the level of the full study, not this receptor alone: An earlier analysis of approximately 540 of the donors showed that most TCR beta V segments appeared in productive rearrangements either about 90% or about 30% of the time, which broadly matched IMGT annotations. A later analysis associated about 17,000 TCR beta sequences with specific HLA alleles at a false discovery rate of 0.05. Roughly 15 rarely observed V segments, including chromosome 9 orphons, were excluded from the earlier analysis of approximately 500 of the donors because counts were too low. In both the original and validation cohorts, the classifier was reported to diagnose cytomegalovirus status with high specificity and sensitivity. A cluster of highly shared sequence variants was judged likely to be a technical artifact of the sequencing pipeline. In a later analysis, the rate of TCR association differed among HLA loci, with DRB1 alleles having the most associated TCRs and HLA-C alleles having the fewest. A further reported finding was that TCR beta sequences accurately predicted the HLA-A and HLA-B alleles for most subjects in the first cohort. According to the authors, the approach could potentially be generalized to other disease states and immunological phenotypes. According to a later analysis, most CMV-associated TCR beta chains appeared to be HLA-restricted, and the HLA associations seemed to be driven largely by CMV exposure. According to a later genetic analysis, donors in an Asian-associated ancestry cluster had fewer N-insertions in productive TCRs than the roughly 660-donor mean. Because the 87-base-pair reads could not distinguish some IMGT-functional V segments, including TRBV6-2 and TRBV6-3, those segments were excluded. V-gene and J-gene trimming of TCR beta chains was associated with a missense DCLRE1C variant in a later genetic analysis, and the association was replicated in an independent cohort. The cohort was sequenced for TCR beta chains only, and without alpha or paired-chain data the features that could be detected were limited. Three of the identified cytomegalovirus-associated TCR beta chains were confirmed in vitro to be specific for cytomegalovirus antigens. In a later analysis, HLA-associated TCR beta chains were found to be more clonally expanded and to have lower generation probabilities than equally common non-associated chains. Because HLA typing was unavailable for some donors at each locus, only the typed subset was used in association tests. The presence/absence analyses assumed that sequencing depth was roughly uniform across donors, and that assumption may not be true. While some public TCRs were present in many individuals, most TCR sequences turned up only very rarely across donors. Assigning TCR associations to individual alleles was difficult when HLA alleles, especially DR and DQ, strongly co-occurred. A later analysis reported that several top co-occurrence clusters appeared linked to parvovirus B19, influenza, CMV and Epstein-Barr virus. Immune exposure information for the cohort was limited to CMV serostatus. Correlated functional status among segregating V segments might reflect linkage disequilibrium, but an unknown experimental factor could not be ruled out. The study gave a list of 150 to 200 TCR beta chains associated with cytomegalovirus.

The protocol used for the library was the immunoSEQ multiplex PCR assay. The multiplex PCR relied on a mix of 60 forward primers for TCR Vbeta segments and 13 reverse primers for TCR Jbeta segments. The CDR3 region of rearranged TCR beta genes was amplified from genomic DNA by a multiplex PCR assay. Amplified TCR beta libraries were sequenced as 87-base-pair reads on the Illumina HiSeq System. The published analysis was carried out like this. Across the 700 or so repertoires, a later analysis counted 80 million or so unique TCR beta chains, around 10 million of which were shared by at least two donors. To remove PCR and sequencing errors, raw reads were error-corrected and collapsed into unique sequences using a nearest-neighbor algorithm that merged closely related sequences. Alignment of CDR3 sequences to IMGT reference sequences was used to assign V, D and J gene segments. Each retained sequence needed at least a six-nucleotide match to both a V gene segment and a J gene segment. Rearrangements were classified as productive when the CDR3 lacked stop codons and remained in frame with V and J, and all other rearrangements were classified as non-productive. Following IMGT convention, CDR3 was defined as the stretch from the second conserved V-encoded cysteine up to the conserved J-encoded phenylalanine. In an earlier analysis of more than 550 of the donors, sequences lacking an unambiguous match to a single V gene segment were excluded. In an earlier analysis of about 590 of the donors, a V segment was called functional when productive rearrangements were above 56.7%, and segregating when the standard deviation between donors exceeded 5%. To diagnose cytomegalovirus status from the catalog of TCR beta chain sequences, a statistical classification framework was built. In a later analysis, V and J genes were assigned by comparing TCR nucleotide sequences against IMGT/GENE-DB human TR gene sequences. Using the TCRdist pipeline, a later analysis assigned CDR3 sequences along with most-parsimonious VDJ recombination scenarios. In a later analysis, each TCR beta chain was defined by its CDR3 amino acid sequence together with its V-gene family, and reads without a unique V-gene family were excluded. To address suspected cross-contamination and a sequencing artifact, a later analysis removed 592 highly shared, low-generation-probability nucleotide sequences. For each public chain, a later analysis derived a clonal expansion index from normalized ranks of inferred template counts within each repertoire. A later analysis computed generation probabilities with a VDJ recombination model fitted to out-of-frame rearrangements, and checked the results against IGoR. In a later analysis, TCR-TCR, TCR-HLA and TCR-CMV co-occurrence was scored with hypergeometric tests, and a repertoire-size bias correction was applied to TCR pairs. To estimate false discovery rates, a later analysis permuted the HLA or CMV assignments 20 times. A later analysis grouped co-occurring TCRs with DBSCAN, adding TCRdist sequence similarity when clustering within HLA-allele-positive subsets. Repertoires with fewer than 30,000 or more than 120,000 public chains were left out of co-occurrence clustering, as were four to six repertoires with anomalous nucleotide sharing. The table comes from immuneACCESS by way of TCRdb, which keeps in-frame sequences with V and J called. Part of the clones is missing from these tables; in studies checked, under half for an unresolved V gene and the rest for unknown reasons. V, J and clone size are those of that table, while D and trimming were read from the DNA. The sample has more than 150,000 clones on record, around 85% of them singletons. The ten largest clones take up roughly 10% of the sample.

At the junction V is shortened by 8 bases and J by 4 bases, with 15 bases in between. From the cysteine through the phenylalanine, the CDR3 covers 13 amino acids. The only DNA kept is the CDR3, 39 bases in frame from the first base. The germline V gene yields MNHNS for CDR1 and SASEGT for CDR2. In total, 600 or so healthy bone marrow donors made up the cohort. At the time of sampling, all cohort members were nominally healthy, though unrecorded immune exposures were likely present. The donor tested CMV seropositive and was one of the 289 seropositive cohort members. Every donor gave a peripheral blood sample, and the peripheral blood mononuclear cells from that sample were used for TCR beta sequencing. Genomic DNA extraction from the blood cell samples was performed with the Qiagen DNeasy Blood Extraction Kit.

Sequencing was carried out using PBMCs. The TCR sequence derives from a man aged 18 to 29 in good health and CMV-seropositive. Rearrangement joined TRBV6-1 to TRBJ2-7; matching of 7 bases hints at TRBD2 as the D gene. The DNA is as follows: TGTGCCAGCCGGGGGAGGGGGGGTTACGAGCAGTACTTC. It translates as CASRGRGGYEQYF.